A single sample is the source of the 27 T cell receptor beta chains below, sequenced in a study of T cells in Graves' hyperthyroidism and ophthalmopathy. RNA transcripts gave rise to amplified TCR beta CDR3 regions. HTBI primers drove first-round RT-PCR of the TCR CDR3. TCRdb re-called the multiplex PCR reads through MiXCR, storing one row per CDR3 protein. The data contain fewer than 900,000 distinct CDR3 sequences, 15% to 20% of them seen just once; the ten biggest clones take up approximately 15%. The sequenced sample was blood. These TCRs come from a woman aged 45-59 years with Graves' hyperthyroidism that later progressed to Graves' ophthalmopathy.

On this clonotype itself: A clone one base away is much larger, so this may be a read error. The rearrangement joins TRBV6-2 or TRBV6-3 to TRBJ1-5; no definite D call. Germline V CDR1 and CDR2: MNHEY, SVGEGT. This CDR3 comprises 14 residues. CDR3 protein: CASSYRASNQPEHF. The CDR3, as DNA: TGTGCCAGCAGTTACAGGGCGAGCAATCAGCCCGAGCATTTT.

This clonotype has more than one count but fewer than ten. This chain links TRBV7-6 with TRBJ2-1; 7 positions match TRBD1. Germline trimming cut 5 bases from V and 6 bases from J; bases unmatched to any gene: 10. The CDR3 loop spans 15 amino acids. Germline CDR1 and CDR2: SGHVS and FNYEAQ. The DNA for the CDR3 is TGTGCCAGCAGCGACCGGGACAGATCTTTCAATGAGCAGTTCTTC. Translated, it gives CASSDRDRSFNEQFF. Drawing the rest from reference TRBV7-6 and TRBJ2-1, the complete variable domain is GAGVSQSPRYKVTKRGQDVALRCDPISGHVSLYWYRQALGQGPEFLTYFNYEAQQDKSGLPNDRFSAERPEGSISTLTIQRTEQRDSAMYRCASSDRDRSFNEQFFGPGTRLTVL.

This clonotype was recorded at least ten times. V and J are TRBV2 and TRBJ2-2, with D tentatively TRBD1 (6 bases). Per the germline V gene, CDR1 is SNHLY and CDR2 is FYNNEI. Trimming removed 6 bases at V and 1 base at J, with 9 bases between. CDR3 length: 14 amino acids. In DNA form, the CDR3 reads TGTGCCAGCAGGCGGACAGAGAACACCGGGGAGCTGTTTTTT. This encodes CASRRTENTGELFF.

This clonotype was found a few times. The chain couples TRBV5-1 to TRBJ1-1; 10 nucleotides match TRBD1. The CDR3 sequence is 14 residues long. Germline values: CDR1 SGHRS, CDR2 YFSETQ. V trimming: 0 bases; J trimming: 10 bases; junction bases outside the gene matches: 6. The CDR3 DNA follows: TGCGCCAGCAGCTTGGGACAGGGGGCCAATGGAGCTTTCTTT. It yields the protein CASSLGQGANGAFF.

This clonotype occurred a few times. The rearrangement joins TRBV20-1 to TRBJ1-1, with D possibly matching TRBD1 (5 bases). Between the trimmed V and J ends, which lost 1 base and 3 bases, there was a span of 15 bases. The CDR3 length is 15 residues. Germline V gene lookup returns CDR1 DFQATT and CDR2 SNEGSKA (reference sequence). CDR3: CSARGGGGRYTEAFF. The CDR3 DNA follows: TGCAGTGCTAGAGGGGGGGGGGGTAGGTACACTGAAGCTTTCTTT.

This clonotype was seen more than once but under ten times. This rearrangement joins TRBV20-1 to TRBJ1-1; D perhaps matches TRBD1 (6 bases). CDR1 is DFQATT and CDR2 is SNEGSKA in the germline V gene (reference sequence). The CDR3 covers 13 residues. Trimming stripped 3 bases from V and 5 bases from J, with 13 bases between. The CDR3 loop is CSASPTGWTEAFF. The CDR3, as DNA: TGCAGTGCTAGCCCAACAGGGTGGACTGAAGCTTTCTTT.

This rearrangement joins TRBV4-1 to TRBJ2-6, with TRBD1 matching over 8 bases. Looked up from germline, CDR1 is MGHRA and CDR2 is YSYEKL. The CDR3 runs 15 residues. Trimming took 4 bases from V and 12 from J; bases not matched to a gene: 11. CDR3 sequence (DNA): TGCGCCAGCAGCCCTACCGGACAGGGAAGGTCCGTCCTGACTTTC. Its protein product is CASSPTGQGRSVLTF.

This clonotype was recorded a few times. The chain uses TRBV5-6 and TRBJ1-2; weak D call: TRBD1 (5 bases). The CDR3 has 12 amino acids. V dropped 4 bases and J dropped 4 bases, with 8 bases sitting between them. Germline V gene sequence: CDR1 SGHDT, CDR2 YYEEEE. The CDR3: CASSPGPYGYTF. In nucleotides, the CDR3 is TGTGCCAGCAGCCCGGGACCCTATGGCTACACCTTC.

Only a few counts were recorded for this clonotype. The V call is TRBV4-1, the J call TRBJ2-2, with D perhaps assigned TRBD1 or TRBD2 (5 bases each). The germline V gene has CDR1 MGHRA and CDR2 YSYEKL. The CDR3 covers 17 residues. V was cut by 1 base and J by 0 bases, with 12 bases left in between. CDR3 in amino acids: CASSQAWGRPNTGELFF. The CDR3 nucleotides are TGCGCCAGCAGCCAAGCATGGGGACGACCGAACACCGGGGAGCTGTTTTTT.

The chain recombines TRBV7-9 with TRBJ2-3, with D uncertain. The CDR3 contains 14 residues. Germline CDR1 reads SEHNR; CDR2 reads FQNEAQ (reference sequence). Trimming took 6 bases from V and 3 from J, leaving 13 bases between them. CDR3 protein: CASSSQPRTDTQYF. As DNA, the CDR3 is TGTGCCAGCAGTTCTCAGCCGAGAACAGATACGCAGTATTTT.

V gene TRBV11-2 combines with J gene TRBJ1-6, with 7 bases that match TRBD1. The germline CDR1 and CDR2 sequences are SGHAT and FQNNGV. The CDR3 sequence is 16 residues long. After removal of 2 bases from V and 7 bases from J, the junction contained 8 bases not matched to a gene. The CDR3 nucleotides read TGTGCCAGCAGCTTAATGTCGACAGGGAAAAATTCACCCCTCCACTTT. Translation gives CASSLMSTGKNSPLHF.

This clonotype came up a few times. This chain links TRBV7-9 with TRBJ2-7; 8 nucleotides align to TRBD1. The CDR3 covers 16 residues. V gave up 5 bases and J gave up 0 bases; unmatched junction bases: 9. The germline gives CDR1 SEHNR, CDR2 FQNEAQ (reference sequence). The DNA for the CDR3 is TGTGCCAGCAGCCCATCGACAGGGGTTAGCTCCTACGAGCAGTACTTC. Translation: CASSPSTGVSSYEQYF.

In its sample, this clonotype was seen a few times. CDR3: CASSEDSNNYGYTF. The DNA of the CDR3 is TGTGCCAGCAGCGAGGACAGCAATAACTATGGCTACACCTTC. The chain uses TRBV6-2 or TRBV6-3 and TRBJ1-2; D perhaps matches TRBD1 (6 bases). The CDR3 is made up of 14 amino acids. Germline lookup yields CDR1 MNHEY and CDR2 SVGEGT. Between the trimmed V and J ends, which lost 6 bases and 1 base, there was a span of 12 bases.

This clonotype was observed many times. The chain links TRBV7-9 to TRBJ2-1; the D gene is possibly TRBD1 (6 bases). The CDR3 covers 17 residues. With 7 bases removed from V and 4 bases from J, the gap between germline ends came to 23 bases. CDR1 SEHNR and CDR2 FQNEAQ come from the germline V gene (reference sequence). In nucleotides, the CDR3 is TGTGCCAGCACCATAGGGCCCGACAGGACACTTTACAATGAGCAGTTCTTC. Protein: CASTIGPDRTLYNEQFF.

V is TRBV6-2 or TRBV6-3 and J is TRBJ2-2; 7 bases agree with TRBD1. In germline, CDR1 is MNHEY, CDR2 SVGEGT. The ends lost 5 bases at V and 5 bases at J; junction bases unmatched: 8. The CDR3 has 15 residues. DNA for the CDR3: TGTGCCAGCAGTAATCCGGGACAGAGAACCGGGGAGCTGTTTTTT. Translation: CASSNPGQRTGELFF.

CDR3 in DNA: TGCGCCAGCAGCCGAGGCGAGGGGACGGAAAATGAAAAACTGTTTTTT. The encoded protein is CASSRGEGTENEKLFF. The chain combines TRBV4-1 with TRBJ1-4, with a tentative D call TRBD1 (5 bases). The germline CDR1 and CDR2 sequences are MGHRA and YSYEKL. Trimming cost V 4 bases and J 5 bases, with 17 bases left between them. The CDR3 has 16 residues.

The CDR3 coding sequence is TGTGCCAGCAGCCACGGACAGGGTACTGAAGCTTTCTTT. Protein: CASSHGQGTEAFF. The chain joins TRBV4-2 to TRBJ1-1; TRBD1 matches at 8 bases. CDR3 length equals 13 residues. Germline values: CDR1 LGHNA, CDR2 YNFKEQ. V trimming: 3 bases; J trimming: 5 bases; junction bases outside the gene matches: 2.

The chain carries TRBV19 and TRBJ2-3; no clear D gene. The CDR3 is made up of 15 amino acids. Germline CDR1 reads LNHDA; CDR2 reads SQIVND (reference sequence). V was cut by 1 base and J by 0 bases, with 8 bases left in between. The CDR3, as DNA: TGTGCCAGTAGTATAGGTCAGGTTAGCACAGATACGCAGTATTTT. The encoded protein is CASSIGQVSTDTQYF.

This clonotype was observed a few times. Since a much larger clone is just one base distant, this may be a read error. This chain connects TRBV6-1 to TRBJ1-5, with 7 bases matching TRBD1. The length of the CDR3 is 11 residues. The V gene end was trimmed by 6 bases and the J gene end by 9 bases; junction bases not matched to a gene: 2. Germline CDR1 is MNHNS and CDR2 is SASEGT. CDR3 sequence (DNA): TGTGCCAGCAGCTCAGGGGGGCCCCAGCATTTT. Translation gives CASSSGGPQHF.

This chain joins TRBV20-1 and TRBJ1-5; D might be TRBD1 (5 bases). With 0 bases removed from V and 16 bases from J, the gap between germline ends came to 25 bases. The CDR3 is made up of 15 amino acids. Germline CDR1 and CDR2: DFQATT and SNEGSKA (reference sequence). In DNA form, the CDR3 reads TGCAGTGCTAGAGATTTTAGGCATATTGACAGTCCCCTTCATTTT. As protein: CSARDFRHIDSPLHF.

The CDR3 nucleotides read TGCAGTGCTGGGGAGACTAGCGGGGGGGCTCGTACCAAAAACATTCAGTACTTC. Its translation: CSAGETSGGARTKNIQYF. This sequence joins TRBV20-1 and TRBJ2-4; TRBD2 agrees at 14 bases. The ends lost 5 bases at V and 2 bases at J; junction bases unmatched: 11. The CDR3 is 18 residues long. Germline V gene lookup returns CDR1 DFQATT and CDR2 SNEGSKA (reference sequence).

This clonotype appeared a few times. The rearrangement links TRBV4-1 to TRBJ2-5; tentatively, D is TRBD1 or TRBD2 (5 bases each). The CDR3 runs to 15 residues. V lost 0 bases and J 4 bases, leaving 12 bases between the germline ends. Germline CDR1 reads MGHRA; CDR2 reads YSYEKL. CDR3 sequence reads: CASSQEGRGAETQYF. In nucleotides, the CDR3 is TGCGCCAGCAGCCAAGAGGGAAGAGGGGCAGAGACCCAGTACTTC.

There are many counts of this clonotype. The chain employs TRBV18 and TRBJ2-3, with a possible D match to TRBD2 (5 bases). Germline lookup yields CDR1 KGHSH and CDR2 LQKENI. Trimming took 1 base from V and 0 from J, leaving 20 bases between them. CDR3 length equals 19 residues. DNA of the CDR3: TGTGCCAGCTCACCACTCATGACTACGGCCCGCCCTAGCACAGATACGCAGTATTTT. It specifies CASSPLMTTARPSTDTQYF.

This clonotype occurred a few times. The chain joins TRBV10-3 to TRBJ1-4; the match to TRBD1 covers 8 bases. Trimming cost V 6 bases and J 8 bases; bases outside gene matches: 8. Germline V gene data show CDR1 as ENHRY and CDR2 as SYGVKD. The CDR3 spans 14 residues. CDR3 sequence reads: CAISSDREIEKLFF. Here the CDR3 DNA reads TGTGCCATCAGCTCGGACAGGGAAATCGAAAAACTGTTTTTT.

This clonotype was seen at least ten times. The chain joins TRBV20-1 to TRBJ2-7, with no clear D. The germline CDR1 and CDR2 sequences are DFQATT and SNEGSKA (reference sequence). This CDR3 has 16 amino acids. Trimming took 4 bases from V and 2 from J, leaving 21 bases between them. CDR3 amino acids: CSATKPQTVKAYEQYF. In nucleotides, the CDR3 is TGCAGTGCTACAAAACCCCAGACGGTGAAAGCCTACGAGCAGTACTTC.

This clonotype was picked up a small number of times. J is TRBJ1-1 and V is TRBV2; 8 positions agree with TRBD1. CDR3 size: 15 residues. V trimming: 3 bases; J trimming: 3 bases; junction bases outside the gene matches: 6. CDR1 and CDR2 (germline): SNHLY, FYNNEI. The CDR3 DNA sequence: TGTGCCAGCAGTGACGTTACAGGGGGGGACACTGAAGCTTTCTTT. Its protein is CASSDVTGGDTEAFF.

V is TRBV19 and J is TRBJ2-2; either TRBD1 or TRBD2 may fit D (6 bases each). The CDR3 loop spans 15 amino acids. V was pared by 6 bases and J by 5 bases, with 16 bases between. CDR1 LNHDA and CDR2 SQIVND come from the germline V gene (reference sequence). In DNA, the CDR3 is TGTGCCAGTAGCAGGGGCGCCGGGGGTACCGGGGAGCTGTTTTTT. It specifies CASSRGAGGTGELFF.